These T cell receptor beta chains were read from a single sample in a study of cytomegalovirus exposure and HLA in healthy donors. TCRdb's copy holds only in-frame clones and misses some; the assay was immunoSEQ multiplex PCR. Of 100,000 or so clones in the sample, roughly 75% were seen once. The sample consisted of PBMCs. These receptors were collected from a male donor in good health and CMV-seropositive. Each CDR3 is given with its conserved first and last residue. Fields, in order: clone size, D gene, J gene, V gene, CDR3 protein, CDR3 DNA. The D gene is left open where the match is weak. Clone size, where shown, is once, few, many, or a class for clones that have expanded.

clone_size: NA; d_call: TRBD2; j_call: TRBJ2-1; v_call: TRBV5-1; cdr3_aa: CASGRTSANNEQFF; cdr3_nt: TGCGCCAGCGGTCGGACTAGCGCGAACAATGAGCAGTTCTTC
clone_size: NA; d_call: NA; j_call: TRBJ1-1; v_call: TRBV18; cdr3_aa: CASSPITDEAFF; cdr3_nt: TGTGCCAGCTCACCAATAACAGATGAAGCTTTCTTT
clone_size: NA; d_call: TRBD1; j_call: TRBJ1-1; v_call: TRBV5-1; cdr3_aa: CASSSDRRDTEAFF; cdr3_nt: TGCGCCAGCAGCTCGGACAGGAGGGACACTGAAGCTTTCTTT
clone_size: NA; d_call: NA; j_call: TRBJ1-5; v_call: TRBV7-9; cdr3_aa: CASSLGGLHQPQHF; cdr3_nt: TGTGCCAGCAGCTTAGGAGGTCTCCATCAGCCCCAGCATTTT
clone_size: NA; d_call: NA; j_call: TRBJ1-1; v_call: TRBV30; cdr3_aa: CAWSSVTEAFF; cdr3_nt: TGTGCCTGGAGTTCCGTCACTGAAGCTTTCTTT
clone_size: NA; d_call: NA; j_call: TRBJ2-1; v_call: TRBV6-5; cdr3_aa: CASRYTTGTEQFF; cdr3_nt: TGTGCCAGCAGGTATACTACAGGGACCGAACAGTTCTTC
clone_size: NA; d_call: NA; j_call: TRBJ2-7; v_call: TRBV7-2; cdr3_aa: CASSSEPQAAYEQYF; cdr3_nt: TGTGCCAGCAGCTCCGAACCCCAGGCCGCCTACGAGCAGTACTTC
clone_size: NA; d_call: NA; j_call: TRBJ1-1; v_call: TRBV11-2; cdr3_aa: CASTTLQGKHEAFF; cdr3_nt: TGTGCCAGCACCACTCTCCAGGGAAAGCATGAAGCTTTCTTT
clone_size: NA; d_call: NA; j_call: TRBJ1-1; v_call: TRBV6-7; cdr3_aa: CASSSQGGFNTEAFF; cdr3_nt: TGTGCCAGCAGTTCCCAAGGAGGATTTAACACTGAAGCTTTCTTT
clone_size: NA; d_call: NA; j_call: TRBJ1-1; v_call: TRBV16; cdr3_aa: CASSPGELADTEAFF; cdr3_nt: TGTGCCAGCAGCCCAGGGGAATTGGCGGACACTGAAGCTTTCTTT
clone_size: NA; d_call: NA; j_call: TRBJ2-7; v_call: TRBV4-1; cdr3_aa: CASSQVATGAYEQYF; cdr3_nt: TGCGCCAGCAGCCAAGTAGCGACGGGAGCCTACGAGCAGTACTTC
clone_size: NA; d_call: NA; j_call: TRBJ2-3; v_call: TRBV4-3; cdr3_aa: CASSQDNGADTQYF; cdr3_nt: TGCGCCAGCAGCCAAGATAATGGGGCCGATACGCAGTATTTT
clone_size: NA; d_call: NA; j_call: TRBJ2-7; v_call: TRBV9; cdr3_aa: CASSVVADNYEQYF; cdr3_nt: TGTGCCAGCAGCGTCGTAGCGGATAACTACGAGCAGTACTTC
clone_size: NA; d_call: NA; j_call: TRBJ1-4; v_call: TRBV7-9; cdr3_aa: CASRGWGRSNEKLFF; cdr3_nt: TGTGCCAGCAGGGGATGGGGGCGGTCTAATGAAAAACTGTTTTTT
clone_size: once; d_call: TRBD1; j_call: TRBJ1-2; v_call: TRBV18; cdr3_aa: CASSPGTDTYGYTF; cdr3_nt: TGTGCCAGCTCACCTGGGACAGATACCTATGGCTACACCTTC
clone_size: NA; d_call: NA; j_call: TRBJ2-1; v_call: TRBV21-1; cdr3_aa: CASSKVLDREIPLSYNEQFF; cdr3_nt: TGTGCCAGCAGCAAAGTTCTGGACAGGGAAATTCCCTTATCTTACAATGAGCAGTTCTTC
clone_size: once; d_call: NA; j_call: TRBJ1-2; v_call: TRBV5-1; cdr3_aa: CASSLDPGDLSYTF; cdr3_nt: TGCGCCAGCAGCTTGGACCCAGGGGATTTGAGCTACACCTTC
clone_size: NA; d_call: NA; j_call: TRBJ1-4; v_call: TRBV18; cdr3_aa: CASSPNRLSTNEKLFF; cdr3_nt: TGTGCCAGCTCACCAAACAGGCTTTCAACTAATGAAAAACTGTTTTTT
clone_size: NA; d_call: TRBD1; j_call: TRBJ1-5; v_call: TRBV5-5; cdr3_aa: CASSFKGGDNQPQHF; cdr3_nt: TGTGCCAGCAGCTTTAAAGGGGGCGATAACCAGCCCCAGCATTTT
clone_size: NA; d_call: NA; j_call: TRBJ2-1; v_call: TRBV11-1; cdr3_aa: CASSRFQGKRNEQFF; cdr3_nt: TGTGCCAGCAGCCGATTTCAGGGGAAGCGCAATGAGCAGTTCTTC
clone_size: NA; d_call: NA; j_call: TRBJ2-1; v_call: TRBV13; cdr3_aa: CASSLAYPPHYNEQFF; cdr3_nt: TGTGCCAGCAGCTTAGCCTATCCCCCCCACTACAATGAGCAGTTCTTC
clone_size: NA; d_call: NA; j_call: TRBJ1-2; v_call: TRBV9; cdr3_aa: CASSVEGAGISDGYTF; cdr3_nt: TGTGCCAGCAGCGTAGAAGGTGCAGGAATTTCGGATGGCTACACCTTC
clone_size: NA; d_call: NA; j_call: TRBJ2-1; v_call: TRBV9; cdr3_aa: CASSVQAIDYNEQFF; cdr3_nt: TGTGCCAGCAGCGTCCAGGCCATAGACTACAATGAGCAGTTCTTC
clone_size: few; d_call: TRBD1; j_call: TRBJ1-2; v_call: TRBV4-3; cdr3_aa: CASSQVGQGRGYTF; cdr3_nt: TGCGCCAGCAGCCAAGTGGGACAGGGCCGGGGCTACACCTTC
clone_size: NA; d_call: NA; j_call: TRBJ2-1; v_call: TRBV7-6; cdr3_aa: CASSALSSYNEQFF; cdr3_nt: TGTGCCAGCAGCGCGTTAAGCTCCTACAATGAGCAGTTCTTC
clone_size: NA; d_call: TRBD1; j_call: TRBJ1-1; v_call: TRBV5-1; cdr3_aa: CASSLTPSTGLTEAFF; cdr3_nt: TGCGCCAGCAGCCTAACCCCCTCGACAGGGCTCACTGAAGCTTTCTTT
clone_size: once; d_call: NA; j_call: TRBJ1-5; v_call: TRBV6-5; cdr3_aa: CASKPRFGANQPQHF; cdr3_nt: TGTGCCAGCAAACCCCGGTTTGGTGCGAATCAGCCCCAGCATTTT
clone_size: NA; d_call: NA; j_call: TRBJ2-2; v_call: TRBV19; cdr3_aa: CASSMGRGGVSGELFF; cdr3_nt: TGTGCCAGTAGTATGGGAAGGGGAGGTGTCAGCGGGGAGCTGTTTTTT